The entry below describes one T cell receptor beta chain. The antigen remains unidentified. Trimming at V came to 4 bases and at J to 7 bases, leaving 8 bases not matched to a gene. CDR1 is LNHDA and CDR2 is SQIVND in the germline V gene (reference sequence). This CDR3 is built from 15 residues. Generated by immunoSEQ multiplex PCR, the TCRdb table keeps only in-frame clones and is missing some. The sample yields about 56,000 clones, roughly nine tenths seen once. This sample is drawn from a study of cytomegalovirus exposure and HLA in healthy donors. Study-level points and caveats: Most TCR sequences were seen very rarely across donors, but some public TCRs occurred in many.

The rearrangement links TRBV19 to TRBJ1-5; 9 bases line up with TRBD1. The material sequenced was PBMCs. This TCR came from a man between 18 and 35 years old in good health and CMV-seronegative. The CDR3 is CASSTPTGGVQPQHF. The CDR3 DNA follows: TGTGCCAGTAGTACACCAACAGGGGGCGTGCAGCCCCAGCATTTT. The entire variable domain, with the rest obtained from reference TRBV19 and TRBJ1-5, is as follows: DGGITQSPKYLFRKEGQNVTLSCEQNLNHDAMYWYRQDPGQGLRLIYYSQIVNDFQKGDIAEGYSVSREKKESFPLTVTSAQKNPTAFYLCASSTPTGGVQPQHFGDGTRLSIL.